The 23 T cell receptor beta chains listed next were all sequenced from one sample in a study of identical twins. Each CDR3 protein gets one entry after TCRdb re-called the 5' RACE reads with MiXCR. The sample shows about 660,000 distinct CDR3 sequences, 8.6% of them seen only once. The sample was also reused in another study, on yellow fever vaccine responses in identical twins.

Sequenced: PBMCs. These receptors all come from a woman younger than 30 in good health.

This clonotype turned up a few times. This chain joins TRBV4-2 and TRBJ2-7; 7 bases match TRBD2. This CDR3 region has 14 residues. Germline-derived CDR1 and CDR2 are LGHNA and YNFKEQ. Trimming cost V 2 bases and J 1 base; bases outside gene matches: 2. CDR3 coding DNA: TGTGCCAGCAGCCAACTAGCGGATTCCTACGAGCAGTACTTC. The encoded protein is CASSQLADSYEQYF.

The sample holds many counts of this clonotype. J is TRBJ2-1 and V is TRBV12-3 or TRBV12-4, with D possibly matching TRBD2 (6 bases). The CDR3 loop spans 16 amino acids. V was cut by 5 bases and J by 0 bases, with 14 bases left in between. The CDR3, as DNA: TGTGCCAGCAGTCCAGGGCTAGCGCTCTCCTACAATGAGCAGTTCTTC. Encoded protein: CASSPGLALSYNEQFF.

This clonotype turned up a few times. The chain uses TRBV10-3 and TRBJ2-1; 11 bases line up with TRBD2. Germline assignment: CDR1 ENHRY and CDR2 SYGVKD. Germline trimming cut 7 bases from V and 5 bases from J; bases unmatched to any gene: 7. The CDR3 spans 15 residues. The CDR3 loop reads CAITETSGRDNEQFF. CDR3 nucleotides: TGTGCCATCACCGAAACTAGCGGGAGAGACAATGAGCAGTTCTTC.

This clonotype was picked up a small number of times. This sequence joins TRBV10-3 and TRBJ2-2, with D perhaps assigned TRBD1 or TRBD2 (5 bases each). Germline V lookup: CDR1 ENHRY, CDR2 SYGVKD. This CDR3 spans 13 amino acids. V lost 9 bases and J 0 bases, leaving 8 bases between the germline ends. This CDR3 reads CAMGTSNTGELFF. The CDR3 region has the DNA TGTGCCATGGGGACGTCGAACACCGGGGAGCTGTTTTTT.

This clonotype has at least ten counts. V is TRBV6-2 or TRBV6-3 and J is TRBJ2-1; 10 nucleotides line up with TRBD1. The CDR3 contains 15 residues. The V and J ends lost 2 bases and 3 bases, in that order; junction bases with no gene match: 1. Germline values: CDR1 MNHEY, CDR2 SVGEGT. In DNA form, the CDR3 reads TGTGCCAGCAGTTACGGGACAGGGGACTACAATGAGCAGTTCTTC. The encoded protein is CASSYGTGDYNEQFF.

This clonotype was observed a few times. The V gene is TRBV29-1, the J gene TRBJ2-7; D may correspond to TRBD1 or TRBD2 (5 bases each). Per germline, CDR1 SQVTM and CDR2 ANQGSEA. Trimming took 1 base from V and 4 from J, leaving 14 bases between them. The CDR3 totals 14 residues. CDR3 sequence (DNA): TGCAGCGTTGAAGGAGGCAGGGACGGGTACGAGCAGTACTTC. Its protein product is CSVEGGRDGYEQYF.

For the CDR3, the DNA is TGCGCCAGCAGTTCAATACGGGACGGCTCCTACGAGCAGTACTTC. This gives the protein CASSSIRDGSYEQYF. V usage is TRBV5-1 and J usage is TRBJ2-7, with D possibly called TRBD1 or TRBD2 (5 bases each). The V end was cut by 5 bases, the J end by 0 bases, with 15 bases between. The CDR3 contains 15 residues. CDR1 and CDR2 from the germline V gene are SGHRS and YFSETQ.

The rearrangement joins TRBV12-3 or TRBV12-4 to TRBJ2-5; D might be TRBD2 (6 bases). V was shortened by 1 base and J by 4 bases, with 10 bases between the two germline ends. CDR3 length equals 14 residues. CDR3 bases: TGTGCCAGCAGTTTAGGACGGGGGTTAGAGACCCAGTACTTC. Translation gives CASSLGRGLETQYF.

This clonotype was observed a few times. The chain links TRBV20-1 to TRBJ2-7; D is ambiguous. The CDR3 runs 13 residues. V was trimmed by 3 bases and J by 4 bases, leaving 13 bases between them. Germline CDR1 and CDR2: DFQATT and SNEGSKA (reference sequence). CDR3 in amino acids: CSASWVGKYEQYF. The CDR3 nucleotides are TGCAGTGCTAGTTGGGTGGGAAAGTACGAGCAGTACTTC.

Here the CDR3 DNA reads TGCGCCAGCAGCTTGGGACTAGCGGGGCCGGCGCAAGAGACCCAGTACTTC. Its translation: CASSLGLAGPAQETQYF. This rearrangement joins TRBV5-1 to TRBJ2-5; TRBD2 matches 11 bases. The CDR3 length is 17 residues. Germline loops: CDR1 SGHRS, CDR2 YFSETQ. V shed 0 bases, J shed 2 bases, and the junction held 6 bases outside the gene matches. The full variable domain, rest sourced from reference TRBV5-1 and TRBJ2-5, is KAGVTQTPRYLIKTRGQQVTLSCSPISGHRSVSWYQQTPGQGLQFLFEYFSETQRNKGNFPGRFSGRQFSNSRSEMNVSTLELGDSALYLCASSLGLAGPAQETQYFGPGTRLLVL.

The DNA for the CDR3 is TGTGCCAGCAGCGTTGGGGGGGGGACCTACAATGAGCAGTTCTTC. Protein product: CASSVGGGTYNEQFF. This chain links TRBV9 with TRBJ2-1; 7 nucleotides align to TRBD2. The CDR3 totals 15 residues. Losses at the gene ends were 2 bases for V and 2 bases for J; bases not matched to a gene: 4. Germline V CDR1 and CDR2: SGDLS, YYNGEE.

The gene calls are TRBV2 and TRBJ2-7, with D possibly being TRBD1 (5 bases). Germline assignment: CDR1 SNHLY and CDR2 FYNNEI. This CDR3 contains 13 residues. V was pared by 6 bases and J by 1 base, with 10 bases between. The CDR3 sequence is CASRGQTSYEQYF. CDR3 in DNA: TGTGCCAGCAGGGGGCAGACTTCCTACGAGCAGTACTTC.

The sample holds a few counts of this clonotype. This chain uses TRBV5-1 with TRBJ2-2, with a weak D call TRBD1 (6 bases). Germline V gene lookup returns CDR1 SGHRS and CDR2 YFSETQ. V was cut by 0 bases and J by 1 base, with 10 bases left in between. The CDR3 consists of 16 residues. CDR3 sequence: CASSLVGTKNTGELFF. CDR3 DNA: TGCGCCAGCAGCTTGGTGGGGACAAAGAACACCGGGGAGCTGTTTTTT.

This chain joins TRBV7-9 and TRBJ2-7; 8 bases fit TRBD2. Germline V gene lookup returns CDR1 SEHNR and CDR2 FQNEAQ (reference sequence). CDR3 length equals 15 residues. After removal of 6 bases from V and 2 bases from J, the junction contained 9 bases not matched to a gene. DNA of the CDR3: TGTGCCAGCAGTCAAAGCGGGGGCTATCCCTACGAGCAGTACTTC. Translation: CASSQSGGYPYEQYF.

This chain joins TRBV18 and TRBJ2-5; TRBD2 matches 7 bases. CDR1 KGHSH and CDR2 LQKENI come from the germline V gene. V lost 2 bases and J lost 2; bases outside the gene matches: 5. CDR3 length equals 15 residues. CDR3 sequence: CASSPFPSGQETQYF. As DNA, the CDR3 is TGTGCCAGCTCACCATTTCCTAGCGGACAAGAGACCCAGTACTTC.

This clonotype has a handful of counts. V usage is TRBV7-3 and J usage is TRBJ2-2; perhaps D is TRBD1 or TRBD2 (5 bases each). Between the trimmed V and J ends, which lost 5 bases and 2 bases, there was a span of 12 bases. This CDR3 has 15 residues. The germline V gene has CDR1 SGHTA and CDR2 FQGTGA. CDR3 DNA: TGTGCCAGCAGCGCAGTTGGGGGTAACACCGGGGAGCTGTTTTTT. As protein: CASSAVGGNTGELFF.

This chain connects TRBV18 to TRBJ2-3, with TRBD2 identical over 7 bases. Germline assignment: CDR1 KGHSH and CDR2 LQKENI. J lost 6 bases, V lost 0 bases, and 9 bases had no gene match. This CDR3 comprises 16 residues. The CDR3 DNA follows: TGTGCCAGCTCACCACCCCTTGCGGGGGTGGCGGATACGCAGTATTTT. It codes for CASSPPLAGVADTQYF.

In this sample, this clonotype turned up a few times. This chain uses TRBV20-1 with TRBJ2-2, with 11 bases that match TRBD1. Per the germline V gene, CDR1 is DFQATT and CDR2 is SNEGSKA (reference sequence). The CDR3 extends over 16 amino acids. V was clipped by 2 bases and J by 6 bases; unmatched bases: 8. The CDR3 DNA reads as TGCAGTGCTAGACCTCCGGGACAGGGGGACGCCGGGGAGCTGTTTTTT. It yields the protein CSARPPGQGDAGELFF.

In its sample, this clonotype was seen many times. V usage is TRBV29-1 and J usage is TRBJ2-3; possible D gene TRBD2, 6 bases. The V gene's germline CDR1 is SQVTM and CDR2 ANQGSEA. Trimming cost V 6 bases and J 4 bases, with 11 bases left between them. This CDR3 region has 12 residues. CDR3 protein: CSVGGNADTQYF. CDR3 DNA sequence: TGCAGCGTGGGCGGGAACGCAGATACGCAGTATTTT.

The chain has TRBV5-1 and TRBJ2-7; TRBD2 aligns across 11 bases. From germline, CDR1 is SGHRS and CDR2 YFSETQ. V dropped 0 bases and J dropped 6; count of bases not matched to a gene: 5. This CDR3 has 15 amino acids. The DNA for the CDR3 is TGCGCCAGCAGCTTGGTAGCGGGGGGGATTTCCGAGCAGTACTTC. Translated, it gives CASSLVAGGISEQYF. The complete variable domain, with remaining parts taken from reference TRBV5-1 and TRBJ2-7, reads KAGVTQTPRYLIKTRGQQVTLSCSPISGHRSVSWYQQTPGQGLQFLFEYFSETQRNKGNFPGRFSGRQFSNSRSEMNVSTLELGDSALYLCASSLVAGGISEQYFGPGTRLTVT.

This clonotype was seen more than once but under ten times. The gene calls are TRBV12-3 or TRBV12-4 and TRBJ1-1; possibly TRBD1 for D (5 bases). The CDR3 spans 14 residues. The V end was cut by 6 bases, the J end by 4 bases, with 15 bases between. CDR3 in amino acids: CASSQRGVVTEAFF. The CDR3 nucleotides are TGTGCCAGCAGCCAACGGGGGGTAGTCACTGAAGCTTTCTTT.

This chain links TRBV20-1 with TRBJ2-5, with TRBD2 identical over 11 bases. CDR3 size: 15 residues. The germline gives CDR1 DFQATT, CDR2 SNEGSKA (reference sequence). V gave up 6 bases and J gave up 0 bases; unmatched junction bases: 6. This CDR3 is CSAVGTSGYQETQYF. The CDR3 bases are TGCAGTGCCGTGGGGACTAGCGGCTACCAAGAGACCCAGTACTTC.

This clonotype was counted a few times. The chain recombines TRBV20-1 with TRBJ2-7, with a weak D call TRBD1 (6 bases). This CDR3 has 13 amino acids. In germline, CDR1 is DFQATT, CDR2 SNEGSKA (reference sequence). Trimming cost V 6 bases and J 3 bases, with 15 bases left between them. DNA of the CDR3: TGCAGTGCCAAAACAGGGAGCATCTACGAGCAGTACTTC. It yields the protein CSAKTGSIYEQYF.